This T cell receptor beta chain derives from a study of identical twins. Overall study results and limits: With abundant cord blood beta clonotypes, insertions were fewer; memory repertoires showed no such pattern.

About this clonotype itself: Antigen unknown.

MiXCR, run by TCRdb on the 5' RACE reads, gives a single entry per CDR3 protein. The repertoire has about 1.7 million distinct CDR3 sequences, 32% of them found once; the top ten carry about 0.3%. Trimming took 2 bases from V and 4 from J; bases not matched to a gene: 4. The germline V gene has CDR1 ENHRY and CDR2 SYGVKD. The CDR3 has 17 residues. The chain carries TRBV10-3 and TRBJ2-2; 13 positions match TRBD2. Sequences were obtained from cord blood. The clonotype originates from a newborn girl in good health. CDR3 residues: CAISERGLAGSTGELFF. Written as DNA, the CDR3 is TGTGCCATCAGTGAGAGGGGACTAGCGGGATCCACCGGGGAGCTGTTTTTT.